This passage covers 2 T cell receptor beta chains from one sample sequenced in a study of cytomegalovirus exposure and HLA in healthy donors. The study ran its PCR with 60 Vbeta and 13 Jbeta primers. This table comes from immunoSEQ multiplex PCR, and its TCRdb copy is limited to in-frame clones, with some not included. The table shows 150,000 to 200,000 clones, with 70% to 80% occurring only once. Specimen: PBMCs. These receptors were taken from a man aged 25-45 years in good health and CMV-seronegative.

The V and J genes are TRBV28 and TRBJ2-7; the match to TRBD1 covers 7 bases. V was clipped by 5 bases and J by 5 bases; unmatched bases: 3. CDR1 is MDHEN and CDR2 is SYDVKM in the germline V gene. This CDR3 is 12 amino acids long. CDR3 sequence (DNA): TGTGCCAGCAGTCACAGGGGCCACGAGCAGTACTTC. Protein: CASSHRGHEQYF. Looking up the rest from reference TRBV28 and TRBJ2-7 gives the full variable domain: DVKVTQSSRYLVKRTGEKVFLECVQDMDHENMFWYRQDPGLGLRLIYFSYDVKMKEKGDIPEGYSVSREKKERFSLILESASTNQTSMYLCASSHRGHEQYFGPGTRLTVT.

CDR3 DNA sequence: TGTGCCAGCAGTTTACAGCCGACAACGAGTTCACCCCTCCACTTT. Encoded protein: CASSLQPTTSSPLHF. This chain links TRBV27 with TRBJ1-6; D is ambiguous. Per the germline V gene, CDR1 is MNHEY and CDR2 is SMNVEV (reference sequence). This CDR3 is 15 amino acids long. Between the trimmed V and J ends, which lost 2 bases and 9 bases, there was a span of 14 bases.